This T cell receptor (beta chain) was identified in a study of beta chain features in type 1 diabetes. The study reverse transcribed the entire isolated RNA, so it sequenced expressed TCRB transcripts. Some clones are missing from TCRdb's copy, which holds only in-frame ones; the method was immunoSEQ multiplex PCR. This table holds 360,000 or so clones, roughly a fifth found once. By way of CD45RO/CCR7/CD25/CD127/CD95/CD27, the CD4+ regulatory, stem cell-like memory, central memory and naive cells were sorted. CDR1 is SNHLY and CDR2 is FYNNEI in the germline V gene. V dropped 7 bases and J dropped 4; count of bases not matched to a gene: 10. There are 15 residues in the CDR3.

Input material: naive CD4+ T cells from blood. The V gene is TRBV2, the J gene TRBJ2-5; 9 nucleotides match TRBD2. This TCR derives from a young woman in good health. The DNA of the CDR3 is TGTGCCAGCATTAGCGGGGGACATATAGGAGAGACCCAGTACTTC. It encodes CASISGGHIGETQYF.